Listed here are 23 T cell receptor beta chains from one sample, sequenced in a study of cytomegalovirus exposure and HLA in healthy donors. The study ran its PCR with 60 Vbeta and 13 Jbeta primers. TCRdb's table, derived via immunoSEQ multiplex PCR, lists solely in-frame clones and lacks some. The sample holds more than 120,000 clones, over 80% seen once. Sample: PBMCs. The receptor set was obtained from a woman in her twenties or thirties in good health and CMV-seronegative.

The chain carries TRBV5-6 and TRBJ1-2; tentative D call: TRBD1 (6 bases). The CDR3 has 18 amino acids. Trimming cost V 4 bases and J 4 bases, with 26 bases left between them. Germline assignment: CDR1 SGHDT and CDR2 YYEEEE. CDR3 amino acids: CASSTTQGFNVRGYGYTF. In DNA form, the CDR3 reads TGTGCCAGCAGCACTACGCAGGGGTTTAATGTTCGTGGCTATGGCTACACCTTC.

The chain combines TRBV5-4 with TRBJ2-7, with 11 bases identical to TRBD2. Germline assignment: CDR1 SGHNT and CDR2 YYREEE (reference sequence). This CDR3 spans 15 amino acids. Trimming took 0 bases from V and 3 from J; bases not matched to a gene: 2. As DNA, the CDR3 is TGTGCCAGCAGCTTGGGACTAGCGGGAAACTACGAGCAGTACTTC. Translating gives CASSLGLAGNYEQYF.

The CDR3 sequence: CAISGQGRGYTF. The CDR3 nucleotides read TGTGCCATCAGCGGACAGGGACGTGGCTACACCTTC. The chain links TRBV10-3 to TRBJ1-2, with 8 bases identical to TRBD1. The V gene's germline CDR1 is ENHRY and CDR2 SYGVKD. V lost 6 bases, J lost 7 bases, and 4 bases stayed unmatched. The CDR3 totals 12 residues.

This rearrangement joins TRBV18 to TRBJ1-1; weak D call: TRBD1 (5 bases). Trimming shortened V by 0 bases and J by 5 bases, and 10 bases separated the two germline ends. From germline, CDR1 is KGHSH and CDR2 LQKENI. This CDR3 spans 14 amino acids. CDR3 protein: CASSPPQGQTEAFF. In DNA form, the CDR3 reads TGTGCCAGCTCACCACCCCAGGGTCAAACTGAAGCTTTCTTT.

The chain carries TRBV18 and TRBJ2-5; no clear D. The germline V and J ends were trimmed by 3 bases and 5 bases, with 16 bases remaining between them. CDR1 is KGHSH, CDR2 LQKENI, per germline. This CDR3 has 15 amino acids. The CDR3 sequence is CASSPSSVSRETQYF. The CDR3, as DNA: TGTGCCAGCTCACCTTCGAGCGTCAGTCGGGAGACCCAGTACTTC.

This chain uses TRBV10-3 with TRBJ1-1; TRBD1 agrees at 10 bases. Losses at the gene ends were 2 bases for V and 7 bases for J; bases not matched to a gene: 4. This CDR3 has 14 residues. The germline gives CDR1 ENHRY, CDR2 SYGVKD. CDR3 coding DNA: TGTGCCATCAGTGAGGACAGGGGGCGTCTTGAAGCTTTCTTT. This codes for CAISEDRGRLEAFF.

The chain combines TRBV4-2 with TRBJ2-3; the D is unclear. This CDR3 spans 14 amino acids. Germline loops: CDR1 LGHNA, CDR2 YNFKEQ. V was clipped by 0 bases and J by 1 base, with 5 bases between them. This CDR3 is CASSQDFGTDTQYF. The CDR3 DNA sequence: TGTGCCAGCAGCCAAGATTTCGGCACAGATACGCAGTATTTT.

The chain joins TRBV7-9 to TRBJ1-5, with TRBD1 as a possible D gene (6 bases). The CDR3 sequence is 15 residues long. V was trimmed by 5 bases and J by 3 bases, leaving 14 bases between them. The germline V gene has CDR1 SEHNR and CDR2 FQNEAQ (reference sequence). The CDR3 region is CASSGTGSNNQPQHF. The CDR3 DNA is TGTGCCAGCAGCGGAACAGGGAGTAACAATCAGCCCCAGCATTTT.

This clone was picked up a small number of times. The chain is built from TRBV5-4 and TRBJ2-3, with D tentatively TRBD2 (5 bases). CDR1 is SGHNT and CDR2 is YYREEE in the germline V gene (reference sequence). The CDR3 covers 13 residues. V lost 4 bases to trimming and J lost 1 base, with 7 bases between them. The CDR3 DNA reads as TGTGCCAGCAGCCGGACTGGCACAGATACGCAGTATTTT. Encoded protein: CASSRTGTDTQYF.

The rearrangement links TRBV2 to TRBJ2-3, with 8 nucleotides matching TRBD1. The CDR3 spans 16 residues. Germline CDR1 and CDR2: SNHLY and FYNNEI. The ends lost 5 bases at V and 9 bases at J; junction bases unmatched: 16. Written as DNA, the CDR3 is TGTGCCAGCAGTCCCCAAAGACAGGGGAGCTTTGAGACGCAGTATTTT. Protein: CASSPQRQGSFETQYF.

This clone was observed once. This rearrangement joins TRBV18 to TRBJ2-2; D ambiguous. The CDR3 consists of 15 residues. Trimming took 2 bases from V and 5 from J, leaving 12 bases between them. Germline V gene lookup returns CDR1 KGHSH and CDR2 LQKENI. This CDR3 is CASSPNGGETGELFF. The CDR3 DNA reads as TGTGCCAGCTCACCAAACGGCGGAGAGACCGGGGAGCTGTTTTTT. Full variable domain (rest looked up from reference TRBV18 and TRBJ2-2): NAGVMQNPRHLVRRRGQEARLRCSPMKGHSHVYWYRQLPEEGLKFMVYLQKENIIDESGMPKERFSAEFPKEGPSILRIQQVVRGDSAAYFCASSPNGGETGELFFGEGSRLTVL.

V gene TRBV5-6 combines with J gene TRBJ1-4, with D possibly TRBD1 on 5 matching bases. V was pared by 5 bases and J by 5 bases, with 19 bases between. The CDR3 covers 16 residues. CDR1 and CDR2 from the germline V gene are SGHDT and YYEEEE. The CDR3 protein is CASSQGAGTRNEKLFF. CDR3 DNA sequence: TGTGCCAGCAGTCAAGGAGCGGGGACTAGAAATGAAAAACTGTTTTTT.

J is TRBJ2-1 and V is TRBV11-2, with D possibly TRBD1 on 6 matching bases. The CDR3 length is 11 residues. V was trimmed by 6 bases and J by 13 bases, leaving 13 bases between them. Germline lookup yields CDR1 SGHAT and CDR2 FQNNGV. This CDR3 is CASRTGQNQFF. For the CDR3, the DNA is TGTGCCAGCAGGACCGGACAGAACCAGTTCTTC. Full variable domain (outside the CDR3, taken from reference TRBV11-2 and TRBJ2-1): EAGVAQSPRYKIIEKRQSVAFWCNPISGHATLYWYQQILGQGPKLLIQFQNNGVVDDSQLPKDRFSAERLKGVDSTLKIQPAKLEDSAVYLCASRTGQNQFFGPGTRLTVL.

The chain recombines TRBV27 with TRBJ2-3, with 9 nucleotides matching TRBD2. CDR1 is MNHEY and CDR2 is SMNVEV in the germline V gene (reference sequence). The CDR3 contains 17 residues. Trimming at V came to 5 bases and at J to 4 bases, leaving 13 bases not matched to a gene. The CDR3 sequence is CASSPTLAGGPADTQYF. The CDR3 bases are TGTGCCAGCAGTCCAACGCTGGCGGGGGGGCCCGCAGATACGCAGTATTTT.

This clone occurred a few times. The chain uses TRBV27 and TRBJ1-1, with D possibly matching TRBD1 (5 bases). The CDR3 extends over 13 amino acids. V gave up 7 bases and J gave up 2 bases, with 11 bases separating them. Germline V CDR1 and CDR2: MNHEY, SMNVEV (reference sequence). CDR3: CASKGADNTEAFF. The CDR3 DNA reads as TGTGCCAGCAAAGGGGCAGACAACACTGAAGCTTTCTTT.

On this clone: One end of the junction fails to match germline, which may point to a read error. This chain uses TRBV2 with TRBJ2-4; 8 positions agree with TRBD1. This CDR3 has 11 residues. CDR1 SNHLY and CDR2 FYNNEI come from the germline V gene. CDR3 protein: CASSLGQGFSF. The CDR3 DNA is TGTGCCAGCAGCCTAGGACAGGGATTCTCCTTC.

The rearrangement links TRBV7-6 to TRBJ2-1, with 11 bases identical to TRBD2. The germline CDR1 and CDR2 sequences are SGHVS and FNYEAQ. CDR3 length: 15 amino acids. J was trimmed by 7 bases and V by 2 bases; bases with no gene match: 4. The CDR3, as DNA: TGTGCCAGCAGCTTAAGCCTAGCGGGGGGTAATGAGCAGTTCTTC. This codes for CASSLSLAGGNEQFF. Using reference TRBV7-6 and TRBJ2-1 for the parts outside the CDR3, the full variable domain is GAGVSQSPRYKVTKRGQDVALRCDPISGHVSLYWYRQALGQGPEFLTYFNYEAQQDKSGLPNDRFSAERPEGSISTLTIQRTEQRDSAMYRCASSLSLAGGNEQFFGPGTRLTVL.

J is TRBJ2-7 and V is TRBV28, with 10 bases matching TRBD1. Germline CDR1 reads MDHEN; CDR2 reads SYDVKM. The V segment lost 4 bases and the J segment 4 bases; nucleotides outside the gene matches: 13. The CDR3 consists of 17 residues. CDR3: CASSYRTGGAFFYEQYF. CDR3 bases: TGTGCCAGCAGTTACAGGACAGGGGGAGCGTTTTTTTACGAGCAGTACTTC. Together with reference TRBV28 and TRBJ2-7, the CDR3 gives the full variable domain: DVKVTQSSRYLVKRTGEKVFLECVQDMDHENMFWYRQDPGLGLRLIYFSYDVKMKEKGDIPEGYSVSREKKERFSLILESASTNQTSMYLCASSYRTGGAFFYEQYFGPGTRLTVT.

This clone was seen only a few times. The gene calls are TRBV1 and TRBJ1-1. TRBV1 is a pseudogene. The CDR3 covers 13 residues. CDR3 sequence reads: CTSSRYGGSEAFF. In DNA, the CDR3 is TGCACCAGCAGCCGATATGGCGGCAGTGAAGCTTTCTTT.

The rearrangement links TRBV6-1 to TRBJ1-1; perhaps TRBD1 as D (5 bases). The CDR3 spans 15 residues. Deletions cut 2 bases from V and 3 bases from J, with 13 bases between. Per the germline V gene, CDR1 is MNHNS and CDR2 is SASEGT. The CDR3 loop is CASSERGTLDTEAFF. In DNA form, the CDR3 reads TGTGCCAGCAGTGAAAGGGGCACCTTGGACACTGAAGCTTTCTTT.

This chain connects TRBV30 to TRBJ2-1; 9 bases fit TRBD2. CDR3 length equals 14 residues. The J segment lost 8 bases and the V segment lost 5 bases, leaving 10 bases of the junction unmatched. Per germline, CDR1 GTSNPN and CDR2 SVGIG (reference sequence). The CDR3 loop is CAWEAGGRAHEQFF. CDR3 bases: TGTGCCTGGGAGGCCGGCGGGAGGGCCCATGAGCAGTTCTTC.

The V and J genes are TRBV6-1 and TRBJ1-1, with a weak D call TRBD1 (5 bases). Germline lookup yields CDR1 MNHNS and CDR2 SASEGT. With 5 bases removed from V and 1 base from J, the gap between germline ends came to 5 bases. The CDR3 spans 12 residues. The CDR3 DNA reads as TGTGCCAGCAGTACAGGGAACACTGAAGCTTTCTTT. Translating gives CASSTGNTEAFF.

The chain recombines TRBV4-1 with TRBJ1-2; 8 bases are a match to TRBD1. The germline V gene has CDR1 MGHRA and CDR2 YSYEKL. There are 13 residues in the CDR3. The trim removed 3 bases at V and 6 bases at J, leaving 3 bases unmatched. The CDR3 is CASSQGTGDGYTF. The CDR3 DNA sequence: TGCGCCAGCAGCCAGGGGACAGGCGATGGCTACACCTTC.